This T cell receptor beta chain was obtained from a study of OX40 agonist ivuxolimab in advanced cancers. Study in general: Three partial responders included one hepatocellular carcinoma patient and two cutaneous melanoma patients. Study-wide points: CD4+ and CD8+ blood T cells expanded clonally by week 6 at 0.1 to 3.0 mg/kg.

Trimming took 8 bases from V and 6 from J; bases not matched to a gene: 9. Germline loops: CDR1 SNHLY, CDR2 FYNNEI. This CDR3 is 14 amino acids long. Profiled with immunoSEQ multiplex PCR; TCRdb holds only in-frame clones, not every one. The sample lists approximately 12,000 clones, 90% occurring once. This clone was seen once. Its cognate antigen is unknown. The receptor was isolated from an adult with an advanced solid tumor such as melanoma, head and neck, liver or kidney cancer. Sequenced material: CD4+ or CD8+ T cells sorted from blood, taken in a trial of the OX40 agonist ivuxolimab. This sequence joins TRBV2 and TRBJ2-3, with 9 bases fitting TRBD1. CDR3 bases: TGTGCCAGCCAAGGGGGACAGGGAATGGATACGCAGTATTTT. Translation gives CASQGGQGMDTQYF.